This TCR beta chain was identified in a study of PD-1 blockade in classical Hodgkin lymphoma. Details on this clone: The antigen remains unidentified.

Trimming pared 0 bases from V and 6 bases from J, leaving 11 bases between. This CDR3 spans 14 amino acids. CDR1 is SGHRS, CDR2 YFSETQ, per germline. The method was immunoSEQ multiplex PCR; TCRdb's version includes in-frame clones alone and lacks a portion of them. The sample lists tens of thousands of clones; approximately 90% were seen once. Study results and caveats: What drove the repertoire differences, possibly disease activity or prior therapy, has not been defined.

Sample time point: newly diagnosed, previously untreated cHL patient sample. The sequence came from a human donor with classical Hodgkin lymphoma. Sequencing was performed on peripheral blood mononuclear cells (PBMCs). The chain has TRBV5-1 and TRBJ2-3; D might be TRBD2 (7 bases). The CDR3 protein is CASSLEGRGDTQYF. The CDR3 DNA sequence: TGCGCCAGCAGCTTGGAGGGGAGGGGGGATACGCAGTATTTT. Full variable domain (remainder filled in from reference TRBV5-1 and TRBJ2-3): KAGVTQTPRYLIKTRGQQVTLSCSPISGHRSVSWYQQTPGQGLQFLFEYFSETQRNKGNFPGRFSGRQFSNSRSEMNVSTLELGDSALYLCASSLEGRGDTQYFGPGTRLTVL.